The 23 T cell receptor beta chains below all came from one sample that was sequenced in a study of vaccination effects on CD4 cells after COVID-19. What these receptors recognize is not known. Profiling relied on immunoSEQ multiplex PCR, and the TCRdb table lists in-frame clones only, not all of them. Of under 50,000 clones in the sample, approximately 84% were seen once. Pools of viral peptides were used by the ViraFEST assay to expand antigen-specific CD4+ T cells ahead of sequencing. CD4+ T cell isolation took place after nine to eleven days of culture. Participants each got two BNT162b2 or mRNA-1273 vaccine doses. The specimen comprised CD4+ T cells from PBMCs cultured with HCoV-NL63 spike peptides, sampled after COVID-19 vaccination. The receptor source for this set is a human donor who received a COVID-19 vaccine. Some clones in this sample may be carry-over from other donors' samples.

The CDR3 loop is CASSLAPGVEETQYF. The CDR3, as DNA: TGCGCCAGCAGCTTGGCTCCGGGTGTGGAAGAGACCCAGTACTTC. V gene TRBV5-1 combines with J gene TRBJ2-5; no clear D gene. The germline V gene encodes CDR1 SGHRS and CDR2 YFSETQ. The CDR3 has 15 amino acids. V lost 0 bases, J lost 3 bases, and 12 bases lay in between. Full variable domain (remainder filled in from reference TRBV5-1 and TRBJ2-5): KAGVTQTPRYLIKTRGQQVTLSCSPISGHRSVSWYQQTPGQGLQFLFEYFSETQRNKGNFPGRFSGRQFSNSRSEMNVSTLELGDSALYLCASSLAPGVEETQYFGPGTRLLVL.

This chain links TRBV5-6 with TRBJ2-1; no definite D call. The CDR3 has 14 amino acids. Trimming cost V 1 base and J 10 bases, with 15 bases left between them. The germline CDR1 and CDR2 sequences are SGHDT and YYEEEE. This chain's CDR3 is CASSLPNPPREQFF. As DNA, the CDR3 is TGTGCCAGCAGCTTGCCAAACCCCCCCCGGGAGCAGTTCTTC.

The V call is TRBV7-9, the J call TRBJ2-5; TRBD2 agrees at 8 bases. The CDR3 has 15 residues. CDR1 is SEHNR, CDR2 FQNEAQ, per germline (reference sequence). Unmatched junction bases numbered 7, after V lost 6 bases and J lost 1 base. CDR3 DNA sequence: TGTGCCAGCAGATCAAGCGGGGGCGCCCAAGAGACCCAGTACTTC. Translated, it gives CASRSSGGAQETQYF.

V gene TRBV5-6 combines with J gene TRBJ2-7; 10 nucleotides match TRBD1. J was trimmed by 1 base and V by 4 bases; bases with no gene match: 5. The length of the CDR3 is 15 residues. Looked up from germline, CDR1 is SGHDT and CDR2 is YYEEEE. The CDR3 here is CASSPGQGGSYEQYV. CDR3 in DNA: TGTGCCAGCAGCCCCGGACAGGGGGGTTCCTACGAGCAGTACGTC.

V gene TRBV6-6 combines with J gene TRBJ2-2; D possibly matches TRBD1 or TRBD2 (5 bases each). V lost 2 bases to trimming and J lost 0 bases, with 10 bases between them. The germline V gene has CDR1 MNHNY and CDR2 SVGAGI (reference sequence). The CDR3 contains 16 residues. For the CDR3, the DNA is TGTGCCAGCAGTTACGGGGACGTCACGAACACCGGGGAGCTGTTTTTT. Protein product: CASSYGDVTNTGELFF.

This chain connects TRBV5-8 to TRBJ2-3, with 8 positions matching TRBD1. The ends lost 7 bases at V and 6 bases at J; junction bases unmatched: 16. The CDR3 loop spans 16 amino acids. The V gene's germline CDR1 is SGHTS and CDR2 YDEGEE. CDR3 sequence: CASPSVPGGDPDTQYF. CDR3 nucleotide sequence: TGTGCCAGCCCATCCGTCCCAGGGGGCGACCCGGATACGCAGTATTTT.

This clone was counted between two and nine times. The chain recombines TRBV30 with TRBJ2-1; D gene ambiguous. The CDR3 contains 13 residues. The V gene lost 2 bases and the J gene lost 5 bases, with 10 bases spanning the gap. Germline V gene sequence: CDR1 GTSNPN, CDR2 SVGIG (reference sequence). The CDR3 reads CAWSITANNEQFF. The CDR3 nucleotides read TGTGCCTGGAGTATCACAGCCAACAATGAGCAGTTCTTC.

This chain uses TRBV28 with TRBJ2-7, with unresolved D. The CDR3 spans 12 residues. The germline CDR1 and CDR2 sequences are MDHEN and SYDVKM. Trimming took off 5 bases at V and 6 bases at J, with 11 bases between the two ends. The CDR3 DNA reads as TGTGCCAGCAGTCAACAAAGAGGCGAGCAGTACGTC. It codes for CASSQQRGEQYV.

The V and J genes are TRBV7-3 and TRBJ1-1; D not resolved. CDR3 length equals 17 residues. The germline gives CDR1 SGHTA, CDR2 FQGTGA. V lost 3 bases to trimming and J lost 5 bases, with 22 bases between them. As DNA, the CDR3 is TGTGCCAGCAGCTTGAGGCCGGGAGCCTCCCCATGGACTGAAGCTTTCTTT. This sequence encodes CASSLRPGASPWTEAFF.

This clone turned up a few times. This chain uses TRBV30 with TRBJ2-7; TRBD1 aligns across 10 bases. The CDR3 is 13 residues long. With V trimmed by 2 bases and J by 6 bases, 4 bases remained unmatched. CDR1 and CDR2 from the germline V gene are GTSNPN and SVGIG (reference sequence). CDR3 nucleotide sequence: TGTGCCTGGAGTCGACAGGGGGCTAGCGAGCAGTACGTC. Translated, it gives CAWSRQGASEQYV.

The rearrangement joins TRBV5-1 to TRBJ2-5; 8 positions agree with TRBD2. CDR3 length: 14 residues. Trimming cost V 3 bases and J 4 bases; bases outside gene matches: 5. The germline V gene encodes CDR1 SGHRS and CDR2 YFSETQ. CDR3 amino acids: CASSSGGGLETQYF. The CDR3, as DNA: TGCGCCAGCAGCTCCGGGGGGGGTTTAGAGACCCAGTACTTC. The variable domain in full, completed from reference TRBV5-1 and TRBJ2-5, reads KAGVTQTPRYLIKTRGQQVTLSCSPISGHRSVSWYQQTPGQGLQFLFEYFSETQRNKGNFPGRFSGRQFSNSRSEMNVSTLELGDSALYLCASSSGGGLETQYFGPGTRLLVL.

The chain uses TRBV5-4 and TRBJ2-7, with 9 bases that match TRBD1. In germline, CDR1 is SGHNT, CDR2 YYREEE (reference sequence). The length of the CDR3 is 14 residues. Trimming cost V 2 bases and J 5 bases; bases outside gene matches: 5. The chain's CDR3 is CASSFGQGPHEQYV. DNA for the CDR3: TGTGCCAGCAGCTTCGGACAGGGGCCGCACGAGCAGTACGTC.

This chain joins TRBV5-1 and TRBJ2-4, with 9 nucleotides matching TRBD1. CDR1 and CDR2 (germline): SGHRS, YFSETQ. The CDR3 loop spans 14 amino acids. Trimming cost V 4 bases and J 6 bases; bases outside gene matches: 5. The CDR3 DNA follows: TGCGCCAGCAGCGTAACAGGGGGCGCAAACATTCAGTACTTC. Translating gives CASSVTGGANIQYF.

This chain connects TRBV30 to TRBJ2-3, with D perhaps being TRBD1 or TRBD2 (5 bases each). Trimming left V 8 bases short and J 1 base short, with 13 bases between. CDR1 and CDR2 (germline): GTSNPN, SVGIG (reference sequence). The CDR3 runs to 13 residues. The CDR3 sequence is CALEVGGTDTQYF. The CDR3 nucleotides are TGTGCCCTGGAGGTAGGGGGCACAGATACGCAGTATTTT. Complete variable domain (other parts from reference TRBV30 and TRBJ2-3): SQTIHQWPATLVQPVGSPLSLECTVEGTSNPNLYWYRQAAGRGLQLLFYSVGIGQISSEVPQNLSASRPQDRQFILSSKKLLLSDSGFYLCALEVGGTDTQYFGPGTRLTVL.

On this clone itself: A junction boundary mismatches the germline segment, possibly from a read error. The V call is TRBV2, the J call TRBJ2-1, with no clear D. The CDR3 consists of 15 residues. CDR1 SNHLY and CDR2 FYNNEI come from the germline V gene. The CDR3 reads CASREGPGFRNEQFF. CDR3 nucleotides: TGTGCCAGCAGAGAAGGCCCAGGATTTCGCAATGAGCAGTTCTTC. Using reference TRBV2 and TRBJ2-1 for the parts outside the CDR3, the full variable domain is EPEVTQTPSHQVTQMGQEVILRCVPISNHLYFYWYRQILGQKVEFLVSFYNNEISEKSEIFDDQFSVERPDGSNFTLKIRSTKLEDSAMYFCASREGPGFRNEQFFGPGTRLTVL.

This clone was detected once. The chain employs TRBV4-1 and TRBJ1-4; weak D call: TRBD1 (5 bases). CDR1 and CDR2 from the germline V gene are MGHRA and YSYEKL. The V and J ends lost 8 bases and 0 bases respectively, with 19 bases between them. The CDR3 spans 17 residues. This CDR3 reads CASSRSGGRATNEKLFF. In DNA form, the CDR3 reads TGCGCCAGCTCCCGTTCGGGGGGTAGGGCAACTAATGAAAAACTGTTTTTT.

The chain joins TRBV6-5 to TRBJ1-5; D unclear. The germline CDR1 and CDR2 sequences are MNHEY and SVGAGI. The CDR3 consists of 15 residues. Between the trimmed V and J ends, which lost 7 bases and 4 bases, there was a span of 17 bases. The CDR3 loop reads CASIVSPVGNQPQHF. CDR3 in DNA: TGTGCCAGCATCGTGAGTCCGGTGGGTAATCAGCCCCAGCATTTT.

This clone showed up just a few times. The chain uses TRBV7-9 and TRBJ1-2, with D perhaps TRBD1 (5 bases). In germline, CDR1 is SEHNR, CDR2 FQNEAQ (reference sequence). The CDR3 runs to 13 residues. V was pared by 5 bases and J by 4 bases, with 11 bases between. The CDR3 sequence: CASSLGGVYGYTF. CDR3 DNA sequence: TGTGCCAGCAGCCTAGGAGGGGTCTATGGCTACACCTTC.

The chain has TRBV6-6 and TRBJ1-6, with D unresolved. The CDR3 covers 14 residues. Germline CDR1 reads MNHNY; CDR2 reads SVGAGI (reference sequence). Trimming removed 11 bases at V and 0 bases at J, with 11 bases between. The CDR3 DNA reads TGTGCCGGCTCTGAGCGCTCCTATAATTCACCCCTCCACTTT. It translates to CAGSERSYNSPLHF.

The rearrangement joins TRBV5-1 to TRBJ1-2; D is possibly TRBD1 (6 bases). The V and J ends lost 1 base and 8 bases respectively, with 21 bases between them. The CDR3 runs to 16 residues. The germline gives CDR1 SGHRS, CDR2 YFSETQ. CDR3 DNA: TGCGCCAGCAGCTTGTTGCGACAGGCCGAAATACCGGGCTACACCTTC. Its protein is CASSLLRQAEIPGYTF. The whole variable domain, remainder taken from reference TRBV5-1 and TRBJ1-2, is KAGVTQTPRYLIKTRGQQVTLSCSPISGHRSVSWYQQTPGQGLQFLFEYFSETQRNKGNFPGRFSGRQFSNSRSEMNVSTLELGDSALYLCASSLLRQAEIPGYTFGSGTRLTVV.

V is TRBV5-4 and J is TRBJ1-1; the D gene is possibly TRBD1 (5 bases). Germline lookup yields CDR1 SGHNT and CDR2 YYREEE (reference sequence). The CDR3 has 13 amino acids. V shed 4 bases and J shed 5 bases, with 12 bases lying between them. This CDR3 is CASSPWGGTEAFF. Here the CDR3 DNA reads TGTGCCAGCAGCCCCTGGGGGGGTACTGAAGCTTTCTTT.

The V gene is TRBV6-1, the J gene TRBJ2-2; 7 bases line up with TRBD1. The CDR3 extends over 17 amino acids. After removal of 2 bases from V and 2 bases from J, the junction contained 8 bases not matched to a gene. Germline V CDR1 and CDR2: MNHNS, SASEGT. The CDR3 DNA follows: TGTGCCAGCAGTGAACCTTATAGACAGGGAAACACCGGGGAGCTGTTTTTT. Translating gives CASSEPYRQGNTGELFF.

This clone showed up just a few times. The chain recombines TRBV11-2 with TRBJ1-2; unclear D gene. The CDR3 covers 13 residues. With 3 bases removed from V and 7 bases from J, the gap between germline ends came to 12 bases. Germline V lookup: CDR1 SGHAT, CDR2 FQNNGV. This chain's CDR3 is CASSFGRVPGYTF. DNA of the CDR3: TGTGCCAGCAGCTTTGGTAGGGTCCCTGGCTACACCTTC.